The 18 T cell receptor beta chains in this list originate from one sample, sequenced in a study of cytomegalovirus exposure and HLA in healthy donors. A multiplex PCR was run with 60 Vbeta primers and 13 Jbeta primers. The assay was immunoSEQ multiplex PCR, and TCRdb's table has in-frame clones only and misses some. The sample contains 160,000 or so clones, 70% to 80% of which appear only once. The sample taken for sequencing was PBMCs. The receptors shown here come from a man aged 18-30 years in good health and CMV-seropositive.

This sequence joins TRBV9 and TRBJ2-1; D uncertain. The CDR3 is 17 residues long. Germline V gene sequence: CDR1 SGDLS, CDR2 YYNGEE. The V end lost 3 bases, the J end lost 6 bases, and 22 bases lay between the germline ends. Here the CDR3 reads CASSDQHFAQDSNEQFF. CDR3 in DNA: TGTGCCAGCAGCGACCAACACTTCGCCCAAGACTCCAATGAGCAGTTCTTC. Supplemented by reference TRBV9 and TRBJ2-1, the full variable domain reads DSGVTQTPKHLITATGQRVTLRCSPRSGDLSVYWYQQSLDQGLQFLIQYYNGEERAKGNILERFSAQQFPDLHSELNLSSLELGDSALYFCASSDQHFAQDSNEQFFGPGTRLTVL.

The J gene is TRBJ2-7, the V gene TRBV7-2; TRBD2 agrees at 9 bases. The CDR3 has 15 residues. Germline V CDR1 and CDR2: SGHTA, FQGNSA. V was pared by 1 base and J by 6 bases, with 7 bases of the junction left unmatched. The CDR3 DNA reads as TGTGCCAGCAGCTTAGATGGTAGCGGGAGTCGCGAGCAGTACTTC. Encoded protein: CASSLDGSGSREQYF.

The rearrangement uses TRBV2 and TRBJ2-1, with 8 bases that match TRBD2. CDR3 length: 16 amino acids. V shed 4 bases and J 4 bases; nucleotides not matched to a gene: 9. CDR1 and CDR2 (germline): SNHLY, FYNNEI. The CDR3 is CASSGGRGGSYNEQFF. The CDR3 bases are TGTGCCAGCAGTGGGGGTCGGGGGGGGTCGTACAATGAGCAGTTCTTC.

As concerns this clone: Sequence at one end of the junction differs from germline and may be a read error. The V gene is TRBV4-1, the J gene TRBJ2-1; 11 bases are shared with TRBD1. CDR3 length: 16 amino acids. The germline CDR1 and CDR2 sequences are MGHRA and YSYEKL. The DNA of the CDR3 is TGCGCCAGCGGCCAAGAACCCGGGACAGGGGGGTTTGAGCAGTTCTTC. Translation gives CASGQEPGTGGFEQFF.

V gene TRBV27 combines with J gene TRBJ2-5; 7 nucleotides agree with TRBD1. CDR1 is MNHEY and CDR2 is SMNVEV in the germline V gene (reference sequence). This CDR3 is 16 amino acids long. Trimming removed 6 bases from V and 1 base from J; junction bases left unmatched: 11. CDR3 nucleotides: TGTGCCAGCAGACCCGGGACAGTAGGTGGCCAAGAGACCCAGTACTTC. It encodes CASRPGTVGGQETQYF.

This chain links TRBV28 with TRBJ2-1; possibly TRBD2 for D (5 bases). The CDR3 runs 12 residues. V lost 5 bases and J lost 6, with 8 bases in between. Germline assignment: CDR1 MDHEN and CDR2 SYDVKM. The CDR3 is CASSAGANEQFF. In DNA, the CDR3 is TGTGCCAGCAGTGCGGGCGCCAATGAGCAGTTCTTC. Supplemented by reference TRBV28 and TRBJ2-1, the full variable domain reads DVKVTQSSRYLVKRTGEKVFLECVQDMDHENMFWYRQDPGLGLRLIYFSYDVKMKEKGDIPEGYSVSREKKERFSLILESASTNQTSMYLCASSAGANEQFFGPGTRLTVL.

The chain couples TRBV30 to TRBJ1-1, with TRBD1 matching over 8 bases. CDR3 length: 14 amino acids. The trim removed 5 bases at V and 3 bases at J, leaving 8 bases unmatched. Per germline, CDR1 GTSNPN and CDR2 SVGIG (reference sequence). DNA of the CDR3: TGTGCCTGGGGACAGGGCATCGGGGACACTGAAGCTTTCTTT. The encoded protein is CAWGQGIGDTEAFF. The full variable domain, completed using reference TRBV30 and TRBJ1-1, is SQTIHQWPATLVQPVGSPLSLECTVEGTSNPNLYWYRQAAGRGLQLLFYSVGIGQISSEVPQNLSASRPQDRQFILSSKKLLLSDSGFYLCAWGQGIGDTEAFFGQGTRLTVV.

The chain links TRBV11-2 to TRBJ2-7, with a possible D match to TRBD2 (5 bases). The germline V and J ends were trimmed by 2 bases and 7 bases, with 15 bases remaining between them. The CDR3 covers 14 residues. CDR1 is SGHAT and CDR2 is FQNNGV in the germline V gene. The CDR3 protein is CASSLPRGPLEQYF. DNA for the CDR3: TGTGCCAGCAGCTTACCCCGGGGTCCCCTGGAGCAGTACTTC.

The V call is TRBV29-1, the J call TRBJ1-2; D is perhaps TRBD1 (5 bases). CDR1 and CDR2 (germline): SQVTM, ANQGSEA. The CDR3 is 11 residues long. Between the trimmed V and J ends, which lost 7 bases and 8 bases, there was a span of 14 bases. CDR3 residues: CSAVGGRGYTF. CDR3 nucleotides: TGCAGCGCCGTCGGGGGTAGGGGCTACACCTTC.

This chain links TRBV25-1 with TRBJ2-1, with D possibly being TRBD2 (5 bases). The germline V gene encodes CDR1 MGHDK and CDR2 SYGVNS. Trimming removed 6 bases at V and 8 bases at J, with 14 bases between. CDR3 length: 13 amino acids. CDR3 sequence reads: CASSWTSGDEQFF. Here the CDR3 DNA reads TGTGCCAGCAGCTGGACTTCGGGTGATGAGCAGTTCTTC.

This chain connects TRBV5-5 to TRBJ2-5; a possible D gene is TRBD1 (6 bases). CDR3 length: 14 amino acids. Per germline, CDR1 SGHKS and CDR2 YYEKEE (reference sequence). The V gene lost 2 bases and the J gene lost 4 bases, with 12 bases spanning the gap. CDR3 amino acids: CASSFTGWRETQYF. The CDR3 DNA sequence: TGTGCCAGCAGCTTTACAGGGTGGCGAGAGACCCAGTACTTC.

V usage is TRBV19 and J usage is TRBJ2-4; 7 nucleotides line up with TRBD2. The CDR3 has 12 residues. Germline V CDR1 and CDR2: LNHDA, SQIVND (reference sequence). V shed 10 bases, J shed 9 bases, and the junction held 9 bases outside the gene matches. This CDR3 reads CATKGGTTIQYF. DNA for the CDR3: TGTGCCACCAAAGGCGGGACTACCATTCAGTACTTC.

The chain carries TRBV4-1 and TRBJ2-1; D is possibly TRBD2 (7 bases). CDR1 and CDR2 from the germline V gene are MGHRA and YSYEKL. CDR3 length: 16 amino acids. Trimming shortened V by 0 bases and J by 0 bases, and 9 bases separated the two germline ends. The CDR3 protein is CASSQERGGSYNEQFF. The DNA for the CDR3 is TGCGCCAGCAGCCAAGAGAGGGGGGGCTCCTACAATGAGCAGTTCTTC.

This chain connects TRBV18 to TRBJ1-2, with D possibly being TRBD1 (5 bases). Germline CDR1 and CDR2: KGHSH and LQKENI. V gave up 3 bases and J gave up 6 bases, with 17 bases separating them. The CDR3 extends over 15 amino acids. CDR3 sequence reads: CASSPLAGEWNGYTF. In DNA, the CDR3 is TGTGCCAGCTCACCCCTCGCGGGGGAGTGGAATGGCTACACCTTC.

This chain joins TRBV5-1 and TRBJ2-7; 13 nucleotides line up with TRBD2. Unmatched junction bases numbered 16, after V lost 4 bases and J lost 6 bases. The CDR3 runs 18 residues. The germline CDR1 and CDR2 sequences are SGHRS and YFSETQ. CDR3 residues: CASSPSPGLAGSRSEQYF. CDR3 DNA sequence: TGCGCCAGCAGCCCGTCCCCGGGACTAGCGGGAAGTCGGAGCGAGCAGTACTTC.

The table lists this clone with a few counts. J is TRBJ2-3 and V is TRBV19; weak D call: TRBD2 (6 bases). The ends were cut back, 4 bases at V and 4 bases at J, with 15 bases in the middle. The CDR3 loop spans 15 amino acids. Germline CDR1 is LNHDA and CDR2 is SQIVND (reference sequence). This CDR3 reads CASSTSRLVPDTQYF. Here the CDR3 DNA reads TGTGCCAGTAGTACCTCCAGACTAGTTCCAGATACGCAGTATTTT.

This chain joins TRBV30 and TRBJ2-3, with a tentative D call TRBD1 (6 bases). This CDR3 has 14 amino acids. V was clipped by 1 base and J by 6 bases, with 14 bases between them. CDR1 and CDR2 (germline): GTSNPN, SVGIG (reference sequence). The CDR3 protein is CAWSGTGTMDTQYF. CDR3 bases: TGTGCCTGGAGTGGTACAGGGACAATGGATACGCAGTATTTT.

The chain has TRBV12-5 and TRBJ2-5; the D is unclear. Trimming shortened V by 2 bases and J by 1 base, and 8 bases separated the two germline ends. The length of the CDR3 is 14 residues. Germline V gene sequence: CDR1 LGHNT, CDR2 FRNRAP. CDR3 loop: CASGLQFIQETQYF. CDR3 sequence (DNA): TGTGCTAGTGGTTTGCAGTTTATCCAAGAGACCCAGTACTTC. Full variable domain (rest looked up from reference TRBV12-5 and TRBJ2-5): DARVTQTPRHKVTEMGQEVTMRCQPILGHNTVFWYRQTMMQGLELLAYFRNRAPLDDSGMPKDRFSAEMPDATLATLKIQPSEPRDSAVYFCASGLQFIQETQYFGPGTRLLVL.